The entry below describes one T cell receptor beta chain. Some clones are missing from TCRdb's copy, which holds only in-frame ones; the method was immunoSEQ multiplex PCR. The table includes around 140,000 clones, 60% to 85% detected once. These data originate in a study of blood T cell repertoires in COVID-19. Study-wide background: The cDNA or gDNA used as material had been derived from T cells, B-cell-depleted T cells, or PBMCs.

V shed 5 bases, J shed 1 base, and the junction held 9 bases outside the gene matches. Germline-derived CDR1 and CDR2 are MNHEY and SMNVEV (reference sequence). The CDR3 loop spans 17 amino acids. This receptor was taken from a woman aged 55-69 years with acute or convalescent COVID-19. The rearrangement uses TRBV27 and TRBJ2-1; 9 nucleotides match TRBD2. Sequenced sample: peripheral blood. The CDR3 DNA reads TGTGCCAGCAGTCCCTTCGGGACTAGCAGATCCTACAATGAGCAGTTCTTC. Translation: CASSPFGTSRSYNEQFF.